The 14 T cell receptor beta chains reported below all come from one sample, sequenced in a study of STAT5B mutations in CD4+ large granular lymphocyte leukemia. Clones were sequenced by immunoSEQ multiplex PCR, and TCRdb holds only the in-frame ones, with some missing. The data hold about 48,000 clones, with 60% to 75% observed a single time. Sequencing was done on a sample of CD4+ T cells from blood buffy coats. The receptors here all came from a human donor in good health.

The chain joins TRBV5-4 to TRBJ2-7, with 9 bases aligning to TRBD1. With 1 base clipped from V and 0 bases from J, the junction kept 5 bases outside the gene matches. CDR1 is SGHNT and CDR2 is YYREEE in the germline V gene (reference sequence). This CDR3 comprises 16 residues. CDR3 protein: CASSLLQGADSYEQYF. In nucleotides, the CDR3 is TGTGCCAGCAGCTTGCTACAGGGGGCCGACTCCTACGAGCAGTACTTC.

This clone occurred a few times. The chain links TRBV19 to TRBJ1-5; no reliable D call. Germline lookup yields CDR1 LNHDA and CDR2 SQIVND (reference sequence). V was clipped by 7 bases and J by 5 bases, with 21 bases between them. The CDR3 consists of 16 residues. Written as DNA, the CDR3 is TGTGCCAGTACCTCCGTGGACTGGTCTTGGGATCAGCCCCAGCATTTT. It specifies CASTSVDWSWDQPQHF.

This clone was observed a few times. The rearrangement joins TRBV6-6 to TRBJ1-5; a possible D gene is TRBD1 (5 bases). The CDR3 runs 15 residues. The germline CDR1 and CDR2 sequences are MNHNY and SVGAGI (reference sequence). With 8 bases removed from V and 3 bases from J, the gap between germline ends came to 17 bases. CDR3 coding DNA: TGTGCCAGCGGTGGAGAGGGACCATCCAATCAGCCCCAGCATTTT. Protein: CASGGEGPSNQPQHF.

The gene calls are TRBV2 and TRBJ2-7; D call uncertain. The CDR3 has 13 residues. The V end was cut by 2 bases, the J end by 6 bases, with 11 bases between. Germline V gene data show CDR1 as SNHLY and CDR2 as FYNNEI. CDR3 coding DNA: TGTGCCAGCAGTGAACAGGAAATTGGCGAGCAGTACGTC. This encodes CASSEQEIGEQYV.

The rearrangement uses TRBV30 and TRBJ2-5, with TRBD2 matching 14 bases. J lost 2 bases, V lost 2 bases, and 4 bases had no gene match. Germline V lookup: CDR1 GTSNPN, CDR2 SVGIG (reference sequence). CDR3 length: 16 amino acids. Here the CDR3 DNA reads TGTGCCTGGAGTTTGGGACTAGCGGGGGTTCAAGAGACCCAGTACTTC. Translation: CAWSLGLAGVQETQYF. Full variable domain (outside the CDR3, taken from reference TRBV30 and TRBJ2-5): SQTIHQWPATLVQPVGSPLSLECTVEGTSNPNLYWYRQAAGRGLQLLFYSVGIGQISSEVPQNLSASRPQDRQFILSSKKLLLSDSGFYLCAWSLGLAGVQETQYFGPGTRLLVL.

This clone showed up just a few times. This sequence joins TRBV10-3 and TRBJ2-2; TRBD2 aligns across 11 bases. Germline assignment: CDR1 ENHRY and CDR2 SYGVKD. The CDR3 contains 14 residues. V was clipped by 6 bases and J by 7 bases; unmatched bases: 4. CDR3 DNA sequence: TGTGCCATCAGCCCGGGACTAGCGGACGGGGAGCTGTTTTTT. Translated, it gives CAISPGLADGELFF.

The rearrangement links TRBV30 to TRBJ2-3; the D gene is possibly TRBD2 (6 bases). Germline loops: CDR1 GTSNPN, CDR2 SVGIG (reference sequence). V was trimmed by 2 bases and J by 0 bases, leaving 12 bases between them. The CDR3 is made up of 15 amino acids. The CDR3 is CAWSQGRGSTDTQYF. The CDR3 DNA reads TGTGCCTGGAGTCAAGGGCGGGGTAGCACAGATACGCAGTATTTT.

V gene TRBV19 combines with J gene TRBJ1-4; 7 bases align to TRBD1. The length of the CDR3 is 13 residues. Trimming at V came to 6 bases and at J to 7 bases, leaving 5 bases not matched to a gene. The V gene's germline CDR1 is LNHDA and CDR2 SQIVND (reference sequence). CDR3 in amino acids: CASSRQGFEKLFF. The CDR3 bases are TGTGCCAGTAGCCGACAGGGATTTGAAAAACTGTTTTTT.

This clone was detected a few times. This sequence joins TRBV2 and TRBJ1-5, with 8 bases aligning to TRBD1. The CDR3 is made up of 14 amino acids. V trimming: 4 bases; J trimming: 6 bases; junction bases outside the gene matches: 5. The germline CDR1 and CDR2 sequences are SNHLY and FYNNEI. In DNA form, the CDR3 reads TGTGCCAGCAGTGCTAGGACAGGGATTCAGCCCCAGCATTTT. Its translation is CASSARTGIQPQHF. The full variable domain, in which reference TRBV2 and TRBJ1-5 provide the parts outside the CDR3, is EPEVTQTPSHQVTQMGQEVILRCVPISNHLYFYWYRQILGQKVEFLVSFYNNEISEKSEIFDDQFSVERPDGSNFTLKIRSTKLEDSAMYFCASSARTGIQPQHFGDGTRLSIL.

This clone was seen only a few times. This chain uses TRBV29-1 with TRBJ1-1, with no clear D. The CDR3 totals 12 residues. V was clipped by 7 bases and J by 1 base, with 10 bases between them. Germline V gene lookup returns CDR1 SQVTM and CDR2 ANQGSEA. CDR3 sequence: CSANNRNTEAFF. CDR3 DNA sequence: TGCAGCGCAAACAACAGGAACACTGAAGCTTTCTTT.

This rearrangement joins TRBV5-4 to TRBJ2-4; D might be TRBD1 (5 bases). Per the germline V gene, CDR1 is SGHNT and CDR2 is YYREEE (reference sequence). This CDR3 has 15 amino acids. Deletions cut 3 bases from V and 0 bases from J, with 10 bases between. CDR3 DNA sequence: TGTGCCAGCAGCTCCTCAGGGATAGCCAAAAACATTCAGTACTTC. Translated, it gives CASSSSGIAKNIQYF.

The rearrangement joins TRBV6-1 to TRBJ2-1; a weak D match, TRBD2 (5 bases). Germline-derived CDR1 and CDR2 are MNHNS and SASEGT. V was shortened by 8 bases and J by 6 bases, with 11 bases between the two germline ends. The CDR3 covers 12 residues. In DNA form, the CDR3 reads TGTGCCAGCCTAGGACTGAGCAATGAGCAGTTCTTC. Encoded protein: CASLGLSNEQFF.

V gene TRBV18 combines with J gene TRBJ1-5; 7 bases match TRBD1. This CDR3 spans 16 amino acids. Losses at the gene ends were 1 base for V and 6 bases for J; bases not matched to a gene: 9. Germline lookup yields CDR1 KGHSH and CDR2 LQKENI. CDR3 residues: CASSPRSQGVGQPQHF. The CDR3 DNA reads TGTGCCAGCTCACCACGCTCGCAGGGGGTGGGTCAGCCCCAGCATTTT.

This clone has only one observation. The V gene is TRBV18, the J gene TRBJ1-6; the match to TRBD1 covers 8 bases. The CDR3 loop spans 16 amino acids. J gave up 5 bases and V 4 bases, and 7 bases lay outside the gene matches. Germline loops: CDR1 KGHSH, CDR2 LQKENI. CDR3 coding DNA: TGTGCCAGCTCACGTCAGGGGGCCAAGGATAATTCACCCCTCCACTTT. Its protein is CASSRQGAKDNSPLHF.